This T cell receptor (beta chain) was identified in a study of long-term antiretroviral therapy in people with HIV. The study, taken as a whole, reports: Transplant donor controls retained higher diversity, though diversity increased after ART. HIV repertoires had narrower CDR3 length ranges than controls. Within the repertoire, clones expanded before ART were dominant at all time points.

Survey-level resolution applied to immunoSEQ assay v3.0. Clones were read by immunoSEQ multiplex PCR, and TCRdb kept only the in-frame ones, dropping some. This table has over 35,000 clones, over 90% appearing once. Looked up from germline, CDR1 is SGHRS and CDR2 is YFSETQ. This CDR3 has 14 residues. With 4 bases removed from V and 5 bases from J, the gap between germline ends came to 15 bases. This clone came up once. Its antigen is not known. The sequences come from unsorted PBMCs, collected about 9 years after starting antiretroviral therapy. This clonotype was sampled from a man younger than 45 with HIV. This chain uses TRBV5-1 with TRBJ1-1; D uncertain. The CDR3 coding sequence is TGCGCCAGCAGCATCGGCGTAAGTGAAACTGAAGCTTTCTTT. Its protein product is CASSIGVSETEAFF.